What follows describes a single TCR beta chain. The antigen is unknown. The data were taken from a study of cytomegalovirus exposure and HLA in healthy donors. This CDR3 comprises 14 residues. Per the germline V gene, CDR1 is SEHNR and CDR2 is FQNEAQ (reference sequence). Between the trimmed V and J ends, which lost 1 base and 6 bases, there was a span of 12 bases. 60 Vbeta and 13 Jbeta primers were used in PCR. Method: immunoSEQ multiplex PCR; TCRdb's copy keeps in-frame clones and lacks some. The sample includes about 220,000 clones, approximately 82% of them seen just once. Study conclusions and caveats: Beyond CMV serostatus, there was no information to go on about immune exposure. Most of the TCR beta V segments (in an earlier analysis) were productive either about 87% or about 30% of the time. The classifier was said to identify cytomegalovirus status with high specificity and sensitivity. What was likely a sequencing artifact was a cluster of highly shared sequence variants.

The sequence was collected from a man aged 18-30 years in good health and CMV-seronegative. V is TRBV7-9 and J is TRBJ1-1, with D perhaps TRBD1 (5 bases). Sample: PBMCs. The CDR3, as DNA: TGTGCCAGCAGCTTAGGAGGAAGGGGCGCTGAAGCTTTCTTT. It specifies CASSLGGRGAEAFF.